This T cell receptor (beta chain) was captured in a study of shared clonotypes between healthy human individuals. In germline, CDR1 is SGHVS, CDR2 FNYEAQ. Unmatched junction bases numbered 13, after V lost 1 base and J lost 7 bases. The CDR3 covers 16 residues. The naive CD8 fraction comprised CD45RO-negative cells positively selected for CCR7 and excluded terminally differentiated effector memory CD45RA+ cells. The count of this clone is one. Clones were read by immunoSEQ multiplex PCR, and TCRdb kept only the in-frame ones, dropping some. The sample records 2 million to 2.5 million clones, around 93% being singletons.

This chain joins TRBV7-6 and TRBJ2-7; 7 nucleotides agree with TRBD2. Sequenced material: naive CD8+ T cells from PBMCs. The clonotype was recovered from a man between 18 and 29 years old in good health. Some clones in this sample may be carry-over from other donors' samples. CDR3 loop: CASSLDHGGGSYEQYF. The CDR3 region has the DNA TGTGCCAGCAGCTTAGACCATGGGGGGGGGAGCTATGAGCAGTACTTC. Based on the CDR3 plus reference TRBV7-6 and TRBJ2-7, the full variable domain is GAGVSQSPRYKVTKRGQDVALRCDPISGHVSLYWYRQALGQGPEFLTYFNYEAQQDKSGLPNDRFSAERPEGSISTLTIQRTEQRDSAMYRCASSLDHGGGSYEQYFGPGTRLTVT.